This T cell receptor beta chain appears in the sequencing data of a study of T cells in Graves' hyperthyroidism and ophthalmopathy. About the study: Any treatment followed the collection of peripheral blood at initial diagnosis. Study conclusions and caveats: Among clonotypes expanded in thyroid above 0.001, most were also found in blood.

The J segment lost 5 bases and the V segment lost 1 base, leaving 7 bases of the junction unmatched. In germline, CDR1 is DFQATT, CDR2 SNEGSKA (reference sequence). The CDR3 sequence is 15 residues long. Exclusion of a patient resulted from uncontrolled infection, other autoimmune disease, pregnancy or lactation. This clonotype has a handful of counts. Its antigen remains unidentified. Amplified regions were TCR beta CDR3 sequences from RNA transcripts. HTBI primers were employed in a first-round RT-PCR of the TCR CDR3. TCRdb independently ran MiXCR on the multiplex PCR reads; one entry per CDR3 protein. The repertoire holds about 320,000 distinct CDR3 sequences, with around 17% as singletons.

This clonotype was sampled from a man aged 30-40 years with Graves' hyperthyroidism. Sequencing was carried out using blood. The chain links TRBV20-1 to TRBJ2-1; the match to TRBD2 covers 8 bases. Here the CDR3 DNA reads TGCAGTGCTAGAGTTTTAGCGGGGTTACACAATGAGCAGTTCTTC. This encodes CSARVLAGLHNEQFF.